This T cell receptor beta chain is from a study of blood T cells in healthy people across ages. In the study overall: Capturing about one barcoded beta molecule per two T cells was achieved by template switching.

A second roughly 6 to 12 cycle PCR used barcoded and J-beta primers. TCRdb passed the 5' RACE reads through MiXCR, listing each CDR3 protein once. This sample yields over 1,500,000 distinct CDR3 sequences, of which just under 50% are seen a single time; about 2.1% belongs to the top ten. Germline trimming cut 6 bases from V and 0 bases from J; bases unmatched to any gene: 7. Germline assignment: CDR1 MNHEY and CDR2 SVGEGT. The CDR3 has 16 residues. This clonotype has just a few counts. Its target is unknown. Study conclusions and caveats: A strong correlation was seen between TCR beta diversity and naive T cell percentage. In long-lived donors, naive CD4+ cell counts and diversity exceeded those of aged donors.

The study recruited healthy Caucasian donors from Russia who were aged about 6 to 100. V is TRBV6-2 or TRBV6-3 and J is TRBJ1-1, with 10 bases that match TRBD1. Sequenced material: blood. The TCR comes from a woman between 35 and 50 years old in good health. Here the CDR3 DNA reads TGTGCCAGCAGCTTCGGGACAGGGGTCATGAACACTGAAGCTTTCTTT. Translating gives CASSFGTGVMNTEAFF.